This T cell receptor beta chain was found in a study of T cell responses to AZD1222 COVID-19 vaccine. As for the study in general: Some second doses came at about 4 weeks and others at about 12 weeks; these were pooled. Study-level findings and limits: White British donors predominated, females outnumbered males, and clonal diversity was possibly underestimated. Among vaccine-associated CD4 TCRs, coverage spanned spike, with dominance at 160-218 and 743-854.

About this clone: Its antigen is not identified.

Clones were sequenced by immunoSEQ multiplex PCR, and TCRdb holds only the in-frame ones, with some missing. The sample lists about 110,000 clones, 88% occurring once. This CDR3 is 16 amino acids long. With V trimmed by 3 bases and J by 8 bases, 10 bases remained unmatched. Germline V gene sequence: CDR1 MNHEY, CDR2 SMNVEV (reference sequence). The sequencing used peripheral blood, collected on day 0 of AZD1222 vaccination. V usage is TRBV27 and J usage is TRBJ1-6; 7 bases agree with TRBD1. The sequence derives from an adult in good health. CDR3 coding DNA: TGTGCCAGCAGTTTGATGGCAGGGGGAGATTATTCACCCCTCCACTTT. This codes for CASSLMAGGDYSPLHF.